Shown below are 11 T cell receptor beta chains from a single sample sequenced in a study of shared clonotypes between healthy human individuals. CD8 cells regarded as naive lacked CD45RO, were positively chosen for CCR7, and omitted terminally differentiated effector memory CD45RA+ cells. Only in-frame clones appear in the TCRdb table, and some are missing; sequencing was by immunoSEQ multiplex PCR. The repertoire holds about 2.2 million clones, with about 94% as singletons. The sample comprised naive CD8+ T cells from PBMCs. These receptors came from a man between 18 and 35 years old in good health. Some clones in this sample may be carry-over from other donors' samples.

The genes are TRBV7-9 and TRBJ2-7, with D tentatively TRBD1 (6 bases). Trimming removed 3 bases from V and 0 bases from J, with 15 bases in between. The germline V gene encodes CDR1 SEHNR and CDR2 FQNEAQ (reference sequence). The CDR3 runs 16 residues. The CDR3 reads CASSFDVRGSSYEQYF. The CDR3 region has the DNA TGTGCCAGCAGCTTCGACGTGAGGGGGAGCTCCTACGAGCAGTACTTC.

V usage is TRBV9 and J usage is TRBJ2-1; 8 positions agree with TRBD2. Germline CDR1 reads SGDLS; CDR2 reads YYNGEE. The CDR3 contains 17 residues. The V segment lost 0 bases and the J segment 7 bases; nucleotides outside the gene matches: 12. CDR3 bases: TGTGCCAGCAGCGTAGCGTCGACCAGCGGGAGTTTTAATGAGCAGTTCTTC. It specifies CASSVASTSGSFNEQFF.

This rearrangement joins TRBV7-3 to TRBJ2-1, with 8 positions matching TRBD1. Per germline, CDR1 SGHTA and CDR2 FQGTGA. The CDR3 runs 13 residues. V shed 5 bases and J 7 bases; nucleotides not matched to a gene: 4. CDR3 amino acids: CASSQNRGNEQFF. In DNA, the CDR3 is TGTGCCAGCAGCCAAAACAGGGGGAATGAGCAGTTCTTC. The full variable domain, completed using reference TRBV7-3 and TRBJ2-1, is GAGVSQTPSNKVTEKGKYVELRCDPISGHTALYWYRQSLGQGPEFLIYFQGTGAADDSGLPNDRFFAVRPEGSVSTLKIQRTERGDSAVYLCASSQNRGNEQFFGPGTRLTVL.

This rearrangement joins TRBV5-1 to TRBJ2-7; D may be TRBD1 (6 bases). Germline-derived CDR1 and CDR2 are SGHRS and YFSETQ. This CDR3 is built from 15 residues. V was cut by 4 bases and J by 0 bases, with 14 bases left in between. The CDR3 DNA reads TGCGCCAGCAGCGCAACAGGGACCCGCTCCTACGAGCAGTACTTC. This translates into CASSATGTRSYEQYF.

Notes on this clone: The sample has other DNA sequences that encode this CDR3 too. The CDR3 here is CASSVAGGGNEQFF. In nucleotides, the CDR3 is TGTGCCAGCAGCGTAGCGGGAGGGGGGAATGAGCAGTTCTTC. This chain uses TRBV9 with TRBJ2-1, with 8 bases that match TRBD2. This CDR3 is 14 amino acids long. J lost 7 bases, V lost 0 bases, and 3 bases had no gene match. The germline V gene has CDR1 SGDLS and CDR2 YYNGEE.

This rearrangement joins TRBV7-9 to TRBJ2-7; 8 bases match TRBD1. This CDR3 is built from 15 residues. The V gene's germline CDR1 is SEHNR and CDR2 FQNEAQ (reference sequence). Trimming took 4 bases from V and 5 from J; bases not matched to a gene: 10. CDR3 sequence reads: CASSYLQGEDDEQYF. CDR3 nucleotide sequence: TGTGCCAGCAGCTATCTACAGGGGGAAGACGACGAGCAGTACTTC.

The count of this clone is one. V and J are TRBV15 and TRBJ2-7, with D possibly being TRBD1 (6 bases). The germline V and J ends were trimmed by 6 bases and 0 bases, with 12 bases remaining between them. The CDR3 is made up of 14 amino acids. Germline V gene data show CDR1 as LNHNV and CDR2 as YYDKDF (reference sequence). CDR3 DNA: TGTGCCACCAGTATACAGGGATTCTCCTACGAGCAGTACTTC. It is translated as CATSIQGFSYEQYF.

This chain connects TRBV2 to TRBJ1-4; D ambiguous. Germline V lookup: CDR1 SNHLY, CDR2 FYNNEI. Deletions cut 6 bases from V and 5 bases from J, with 13 bases between. The CDR3 loop spans 14 amino acids. The CDR3 reads CASSGLAKNEKLFF. CDR3 nucleotides: TGTGCCAGCAGCGGTTTGGCTAAGAATGAAAAACTGTTTTTT.

The chain links TRBV29-1 to TRBJ2-2; TRBD2 aligns across 12 bases. With 6 bases clipped from V and 8 bases from J, the junction kept 13 bases outside the gene matches. Germline loops: CDR1 SQVTM, CDR2 ANQGSEA. CDR3 length equals 16 residues. The CDR3 DNA is TGCAGCGTACACAAAACCTCTAGCGGGAGGGCTGGGGAGCTGTTTTTT. Protein product: CSVHKTSSGRAGELFF.

The V call is TRBV27, the J call TRBJ1-4; perhaps TRBD1 as D (5 bases). Deletions cut 1 base from V and 0 bases from J, with 9 bases between. This CDR3 contains 16 residues. Germline assignment: CDR1 MNHEY and CDR2 SMNVEV (reference sequence). The CDR3 spells CASSLFRAATNEKLFF. CDR3 bases: TGTGCCAGCAGTTTATTCAGGGCCGCAACTAATGAAAAACTGTTTTTT.

The chain joins TRBV19 to TRBJ2-2, with TRBD2 matching 8 bases. The CDR3 is made up of 18 amino acids. Germline CDR1 and CDR2: LNHDA and SQIVND (reference sequence). J was trimmed by 0 bases and V by 8 bases; bases with no gene match: 14. CDR3: CASAKGLAGIANTGELFF. Here the CDR3 DNA reads TGTGCCAGTGCCAAGGGCCTAGCGGGTATCGCGAACACCGGGGAGCTGTTTTTT.